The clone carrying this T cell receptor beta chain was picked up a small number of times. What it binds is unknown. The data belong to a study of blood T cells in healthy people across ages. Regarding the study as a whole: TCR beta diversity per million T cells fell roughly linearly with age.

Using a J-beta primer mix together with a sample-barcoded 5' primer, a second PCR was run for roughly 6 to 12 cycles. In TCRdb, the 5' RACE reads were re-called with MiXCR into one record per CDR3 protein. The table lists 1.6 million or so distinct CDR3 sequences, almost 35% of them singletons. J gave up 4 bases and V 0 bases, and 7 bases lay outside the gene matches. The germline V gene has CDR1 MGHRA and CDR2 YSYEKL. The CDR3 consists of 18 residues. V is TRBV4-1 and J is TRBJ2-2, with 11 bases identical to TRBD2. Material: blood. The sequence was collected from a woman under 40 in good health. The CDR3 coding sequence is TGCGCCAGCAGCCAAGAGGGTCTAGCGGGGGGACTCACCGGGGAGCTGTTTTTT. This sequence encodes CASSQEGLAGGLTGELFF.